Listed below are T cell receptor beta chains from one sample, sequenced in a study of blood T cells in healthy people across ages. TCRdb processed the 5' RACE reads anew with MiXCR; each CDR3 protein has one entry. The data show roughly 1,700,000 distinct CDR3 sequences, 28% seen once. Sequences were obtained from blood. The receptors come from a woman aged 25 to 39 in good health. CDR3s include the opening cysteine and the closing phenylalanine or tryptophan. The order of the fields is CDR3 DNA, CDR3 protein, V gene, J gene, CDR3 length, clone size, D gene. The D gene is left open where the match is weak. Clone size is stated in some rows and not others, as once, few, many or a class when expanded.

CDR3nt: TGCGCCAGCAGCTTGGTAGAGCCTTTGGAGACCCAGTACTTC; CDR3aa: CASSLVEPLETQYF; v_gene: TRBV5-1; j_gene: TRBJ2-5; len: 14; abundance: few; d_gene: NA
CDR3nt: TGTGCCAGCAGCCCGACAGGGGGAAGAGGCTGCACCTTC; CDR3aa: CASSPTGGRGCTF; v_gene: TRBV11-3; j_gene: TRBJ1-2; len: 13; abundance: NA; d_gene: TRBD1
CDR3nt: TGCGCCAGCAGGAAGCTGGACTATGGCTACACCTTC; CDR3aa: CASRKLDYGYTF; v_gene: TRBV5-1; j_gene: TRBJ1-2; len: 12; abundance: many; d_gene: NA
CDR3nt: TGTGCCAGCAGTTTACCAGCGGGGGGCCGCACAGATACGCAGTATTTT; CDR3aa: CASSLPAGGRTDTQYF; v_gene: TRBV12-3/TRBV12-4; j_gene: TRBJ2-3; len: 16; abundance: NA; d_gene: TRBD2
CDR3nt: TGTGCCAGCAGCTTAGAGGGGAGGGGACGTCCCATAGCCAAAAGCATTCGGTACTTC; CDR3aa: CASSLEGRGRPIAKSIRYF; v_gene: TRBV7-9; j_gene: TRBJ2-4; len: 19; abundance: NA; d_gene: TRBD2
CDR3nt: TGTGCCAGCGCGGACAGGTCCTACGAGCAGTACTTC; CDR3aa: CASADRSYEQYF; v_gene: TRBV2; j_gene: TRBJ2-7; len: 12; abundance: few; d_gene: TRBD1
CDR3nt: TGTGCCAGCAGCTCCCGGGACAAGGCCACTGAAGCTTTCTTT; CDR3aa: CASSSRDKATEAFF; v_gene: TRBV7-3; j_gene: TRBJ1-1; len: 14; abundance: NA; d_gene: NA
CDR3nt: TGCGCCAGCAGTATAACGGGGGATAGCACAGATACGCAGTATTTT; CDR3aa: CASSITGDSTDTQYF; v_gene: TRBV5-1; j_gene: TRBJ2-3; len: 15; abundance: NA; d_gene: NA
CDR3nt: TGTGCCAGCAGTGACTACGGGGATTCCTACAATGAGCAGTTCTTC; CDR3aa: CASSDYGDSYNEQFF; v_gene: TRBV6-1; j_gene: TRBJ2-1; len: 15; abundance: few; d_gene: NA
CDR3nt: TGTGCCAGCAGTTTAGGGGGTGGGCGGAATGAGCAGTACTTC; CDR3aa: CASSLGGGRNEQYF; v_gene: TRBV7-2; j_gene: TRBJ2-5; len: 14; abundance: NA; d_gene: NA
CDR3nt: TGTGCCAGCAGAATGACAGGGGAGTCCTACGAGCAGTACTTC; CDR3aa: CASRMTGESYEQYF; v_gene: TRBV14; j_gene: TRBJ2-7; len: 14; abundance: NA; d_gene: TRBD1
CDR3nt: TGTGCCAGCAGCTTAGAGGCCGCGGTGATGAACACTGAAGCTTTCTTT; CDR3aa: CASSLEAAVMNTEAFF; v_gene: TRBV7-9; j_gene: TRBJ1-1; len: 16; abundance: few; d_gene: NA
CDR3nt: TGCGCCAGCAGCATCGACAGGGACTACGAGCAGTACTTC; CDR3aa: CASSIDRDYEQYF; v_gene: TRBV5-1; j_gene: TRBJ2-7; len: 13; abundance: many; d_gene: TRBD1
CDR3nt: TGTGCCAGCACCTTAAGGGGTGACACTGAAGCTTTCTTT; CDR3aa: CASTLRGDTEAFF; v_gene: TRBV12-3/TRBV12-4; j_gene: TRBJ1-1; len: 13; abundance: NA; d_gene: NA
CDR3nt: TGTGCCACCAGTGCCGGGGACAATGAGCAGTTCTTC; CDR3aa: CATSAGDNEQFF; v_gene: TRBV24-1; j_gene: TRBJ2-1; len: 12; abundance: NA; d_gene: NA
CDR3nt: TGCAGTGCAATGGACGATCAAGAGACCCAGTACTTC; CDR3aa: CSAMDDQETQYF; v_gene: TRBV20-1; j_gene: TRBJ2-5; len: 12; abundance: few; d_gene: NA
CDR3nt: TGCGCCAGCAGCCAACAGGGGGCCACTGAAGCTTTCTTT; CDR3aa: CASSQQGATEAFF; v_gene: TRBV5-1; j_gene: TRBJ1-1; len: 13; abundance: many; d_gene: TRBD1
CDR3nt: TGCAGTGTTACGCAGGGGGCAGGCACAGATACGCAGTATTTT; CDR3aa: CSVTQGAGTDTQYF; v_gene: TRBV20-1; j_gene: TRBJ2-3; len: 14; abundance: few; d_gene: TRBD1
CDR3nt: TGTGCCAGCGTGAGAGGATACGGCACTGAAGCTTTCTTT; CDR3aa: CASVRGYGTEAFF; v_gene: TRBV6-1; j_gene: TRBJ1-1; len: 13; abundance: NA; d_gene: NA
CDR3nt: TGTGCCGCAAGGACAGGGGGGGAAGAGACCCAGTACTTC; CDR3aa: CAARTGGEETQYF; v_gene: TRBV5-6; j_gene: TRBJ2-5; len: 13; abundance: few; d_gene: TRBD1
CDR3nt: TGCGCCAGCAGCCAGACCTTTTATGACACTGAAGCTTTCTTT; CDR3aa: CASSQTFYDTEAFF; v_gene: TRBV4-3; j_gene: TRBJ1-1; len: 14; abundance: few; d_gene: NA
CDR3nt: TGCAGTGCTAGAGAGGGCACCGGGCGGTACCAAGAGACCCAGTACTTC; CDR3aa: CSAREGTGRYQETQYF; v_gene: TRBV20-1; j_gene: TRBJ2-5; len: 16; abundance: many; d_gene: NA
CDR3nt: TGTGCCAGCAGAAACGGGAGAGAGACCCAGTACTTC; CDR3aa: CASRNGRETQYF; v_gene: TRBV6-5; j_gene: TRBJ2-5; len: 12; abundance: NA; d_gene: NA
CDR3nt: TGTGCCAGCAGTGCACCCGAGGGTACCACCTATGGCTACACCTTC; CDR3aa: CASSAPEGTTYGYTF; v_gene: TRBV6-6; j_gene: TRBJ1-2; len: 15; abundance: NA; d_gene: NA